Below, 7 T cell receptor beta chains from the same sample are listed, as sequenced in a study of beta chain features in type 1 diabetes. Expressed TCRB transcripts were sequenced because the entire RNA isolate underwent reverse transcription. TCRdb keeps only in-frame clones here, not all; method: immunoSEQ multiplex PCR. The data show a few hundred thousand clones, 11% seen once. The specimen sequenced was central memory CD4+ T cells from blood. These receptors all come from a man younger than 30 in good health.

This clone was seen a handful of times. The chain recombines TRBV30 with TRBJ2-2; 14 bases line up with TRBD2. The CDR3 has 16 residues. V was pared by 0 bases and J by 8 bases, with 5 bases of the junction left unmatched. Germline CDR1 reads GTSNPN; CDR2 reads SVGIG (reference sequence). The CDR3: CAWSVRLAGGPGELFF. The CDR3 region has the DNA TGTGCCTGGAGTGTACGACTAGCGGGAGGGCCGGGGGAGCTGTTTTTT. The whole variable domain, remainder taken from reference TRBV30 and TRBJ2-2, is SQTIHQWPATLVQPVGSPLSLECTVEGTSNPNLYWYRQAAGRGLQLLFYSVGIGQISSEVPQNLSASRPQDRQFILSSKKLLLSDSGFYLCAWSVRLAGGPGELFFGEGSRLTVL.

A few counts support this clone. V gene TRBV18 combines with J gene TRBJ2-7; 8 nucleotides match TRBD2. The J segment lost 0 bases and the V segment lost 1 base, leaving 2 bases of the junction unmatched. Looked up from germline, CDR1 is KGHSH and CDR2 is LQKENI. The CDR3 loop spans 15 amino acids. The CDR3 DNA reads as TGTGCCAGCTCACCACTAGCGGGAAGCTCCTACGAGCAGTACTTC. It translates to CASSPLAGSSYEQYF.

Note on this clone: The likely explanation is a read error, given a far larger clone one base away. The rearrangement uses TRBV29-1 and TRBJ2-1; TRBD2 matches at 15 bases. Trimming cost V 8 bases and J 0 bases; bases outside gene matches: 8. The CDR3 is 17 amino acids. CDR1 is SQVTM and CDR2 is ANQGSEA in the germline V gene. CDR3 sequence reads: CSSRTSGRASSYNEQFF. The CDR3 DNA is TGCAGCTCCCGGACTAGCGGGAGGGCGAGCTCCTACAATGAGCAGTTCTTC.

This clone has only a few counts. This chain joins TRBV15 and TRBJ2-7; D ambiguous. V lost 0 bases to trimming and J lost 6 bases, with 15 bases between them. Germline lookup yields CDR1 LNHNV and CDR2 YYDKDF (reference sequence). This CDR3 has 15 amino acids. The CDR3 DNA follows: TGTGCCACCAGCAGAGATCAGGCAGCTAAGAGCGAGCAGTACTTC. Encoded protein: CATSRDQAAKSEQYF.

V and J are TRBV4-3 and TRBJ1-3; no clear D. There are 16 residues in the CDR3. Trimming shortened V by 0 bases and J by 2 bases, and 11 bases separated the two germline ends. Germline CDR1 LGHNA, CDR2 YSLEER. This chain's CDR3 is CASSQEISVAGNTIYF. The CDR3 nucleotides are TGCGCCAGCAGCCAAGAAATAAGCGTGGCTGGAAACACCATATATTTT.

The count of this clone is one. The V gene is TRBV25-1, the J gene TRBJ2-7; 8 nucleotides agree with TRBD2. The CDR3 runs 15 residues. Germline CDR1 is MGHDK and CDR2 is SYGVNS. V dropped 1 base and J dropped 0; count of bases not matched to a gene: 2. The CDR3 reads CASSELGTSSYEQYF. DNA of the CDR3: TGTGCCAGCAGTGAATTGGGGACTAGCTCCTACGAGCAGTACTTC.

Many counts were recorded for this clone. The CDR3, as DNA: TGTGCCAGCAGACCGGCTAGCGGGGGCCACAATGAGCAGTTCTTC. Translated: CASRPASGGHNEQFF. The chain employs TRBV2 and TRBJ2-1, with 10 bases fitting TRBD2. The CDR3 covers 15 residues. CDR1 is SNHLY and CDR2 is FYNNEI in the germline V gene. The V gene end was trimmed by 6 bases and the J gene end by 5 bases; junction bases not matched to a gene: 7.